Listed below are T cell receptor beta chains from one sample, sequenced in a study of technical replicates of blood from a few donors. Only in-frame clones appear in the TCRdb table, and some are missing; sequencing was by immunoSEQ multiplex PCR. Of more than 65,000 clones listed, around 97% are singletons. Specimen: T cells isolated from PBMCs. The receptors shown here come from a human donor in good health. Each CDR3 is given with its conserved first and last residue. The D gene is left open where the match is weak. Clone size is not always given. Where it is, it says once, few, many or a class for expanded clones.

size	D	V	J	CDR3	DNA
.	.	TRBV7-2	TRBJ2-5	CASSPRGGPQETQYF	TGTGCCAGCAGCCCTAGGGGGGGACCCCAAGAGACCCAGTACTTC
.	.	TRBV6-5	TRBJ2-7	CASSYSQARTEQYF	TGTGCCAGCAGTTACTCTCAGGCCCGAACCGAGCAGTACTTC
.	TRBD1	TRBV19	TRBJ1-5	CASTLVRTGRGDQPQHF	TGTGCCAGTACTCTCGTCAGGACAGGGCGCGGGGATCAGCCCCAGCATTTT
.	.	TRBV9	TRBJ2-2	CASSPYLKNTGELFF	TGTGCCAGCAGCCCCTATCTTAAGAACACCGGGGAGCTGTTTTTT
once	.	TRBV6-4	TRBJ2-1	CASSAGSSYNEQFF	TGTGCCAGCAGTGCGGGGAGCTCCTACAATGAGCAGTTCTTC
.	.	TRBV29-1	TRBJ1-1	CSVGKFLGQLNPEAFF	TGCAGCGTTGGAAAATTTTTGGGACAATTGAATCCTGAAGCTTTCTTT
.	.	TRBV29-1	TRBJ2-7	CSVGMQGKLSSYEQYF	TGCAGCGTTGGCATGCAGGGAAAACTGAGCTCCTACGAGCAGTACTTC
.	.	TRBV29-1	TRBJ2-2	CSALDWTGELFF	TGCAGCGCCCTAGACTGGACCGGGGAGCTGTTTTTT
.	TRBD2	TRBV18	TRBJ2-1	CASSGASGAYNEQFF	TGTGCCAGCTCAGGGGCTAGCGGAGCGTACAATGAGCAGTTCTTC
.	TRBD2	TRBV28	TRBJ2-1	CASSFYATSGRYNEQFF	TGTGCCAGCAGTTTTTATGCGACTAGCGGACGCTACAATGAGCAGTTCTTC
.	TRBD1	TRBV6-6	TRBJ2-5	CASSQGTAEETQYF	TGTGCCAGCAGCCAAGGGACAGCCGAAGAGACCCAGTACTTC
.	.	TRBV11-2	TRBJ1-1	CASSSTVNTEAFF	TGTGCCAGCAGCTCGACAGTGAACACTGAAGCTTTCTTT
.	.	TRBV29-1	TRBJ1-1	CSVVLQLNTEAFF	TGCAGCGTTGTTTTACAGTTGAACACTGAAGCTTTCTTT
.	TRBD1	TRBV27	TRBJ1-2	CASSPLGDRAEGYTF	TGTGCCAGCAGTCCGCTAGGGGACAGGGCGGAGGGCTACACCTTC
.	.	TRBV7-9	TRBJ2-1	CASSSERAAYNEQFF	TGTGCCAGCAGTTCGGAGCGGGCAGCCTACAATGAGCAGTTCTTC
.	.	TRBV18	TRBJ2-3	CASSPATSTDTQYF	TGTGCCAGCTCACCGGCGACTAGCACAGATACGCAGTATTTT
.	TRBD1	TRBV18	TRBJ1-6	CASSLGRGSNSPLHF	TGTGCCAGCTCACTTGGCAGGGGGAGTAATTCACCCCTCCACTTT
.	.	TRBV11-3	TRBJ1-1	CASSPGQGNTEAFF	TGTGCCAGCAGCCCCGGGCAGGGGAACACTGAAGCTTTCTTT
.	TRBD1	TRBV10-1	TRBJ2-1	CASSDPTGNEQFF	TGCGCCAGCAGTGACCCGACAGGGAATGAGCAGTTCTTC
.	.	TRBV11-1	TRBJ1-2	CASSEGDIYGYTF	TGTGCCAGCAGCGAAGGGGACATCTATGGCTACACCTTC
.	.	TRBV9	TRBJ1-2	CASSVRDTPTF	TGTGCCAGCAGCGTACGGGACACTCCAACCTTC
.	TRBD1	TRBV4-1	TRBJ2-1	CASSQSGTANNEQFF	TGCGCCAGCAGCCAATCGGGGACAGCAAACAATGAGCAGTTCTTC
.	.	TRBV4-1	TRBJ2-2	CASSQDTSVEGELFF	TGCGCCAGCAGCCAAGATACGAGTGTGGAGGGGGAGCTGTTTTTT
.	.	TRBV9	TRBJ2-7	CASSVFPSAGGDRYEQYF	TGTGCCAGCAGCGTATTCCCCTCGGCAGGAGGGGACAGATACGAGCAGTACTTC
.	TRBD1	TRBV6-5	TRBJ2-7	CASSYGGQNSYEQYF	TGTGCCAGCAGTTACGGGGGACAGAACTCCTACGAGCAGTACTTC
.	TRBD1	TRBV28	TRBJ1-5	CASSIWTGEYSNQPQHF	TGTGCCAGCAGTATCTGGACAGGAGAATATAGCAATCAGCCCCAGCATTTT
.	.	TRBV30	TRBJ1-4	CAWSFGATNEKLFF	TGTGCCTGGAGTTTTGGAGCAACTAATGAAAAACTGTTTTTT
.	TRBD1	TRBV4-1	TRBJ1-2	CASSQQGVRSAGYTF	TGCGCCAGCAGCCAACAGGGGGTCCGAAGTGCTGGCTACACCTTC
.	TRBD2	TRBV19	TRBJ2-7	CASSIAASGPSYEQYF	TGTGCCAGTAGTATAGCGGCTAGCGGACCTTCCTACGAGCAGTACTTC
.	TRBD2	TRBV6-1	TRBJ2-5	CASIFGTSGETQYF	TGTGCCAGCATATTCGGGACTAGCGGGGAGACCCAGTACTTC
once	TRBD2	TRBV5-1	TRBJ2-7	CASSLGLAGAGYEQYF	TGCGCCAGCAGCTTGGGACTAGCGGGAGCGGGCTACGAGCAGTACTTC
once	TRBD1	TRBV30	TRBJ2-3	CAWKLRDRYTDTQYF	TGTGCCTGGAAATTACGGGACAGGTACACAGATACGCAGTATTTT
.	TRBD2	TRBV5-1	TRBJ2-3	CASSFGLAGGPTDTQYF	TGCGCCAGCAGCTTCGGACTAGCGGGAGGGCCCACAGATACGCAGTATTTT
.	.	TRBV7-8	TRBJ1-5	CASSLKAPGNQPQHF	TGTGCCAGCAGCTTAAAAGCCCCTGGCAATCAGCCCCAGCATTTT
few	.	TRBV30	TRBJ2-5	CAWSVTGETQYF	TGTGCCTGGAGTGTTACCGGGGAGACCCAGTACTTC